The clone carrying this T cell receptor (beta chain) showed up just once. These data are taken from a study of blood T cells in healthy people across ages. With a J-beta primer mix and a sample-barcoded 5' primer, a second PCR ran 7 to 11 cycles. TCRdb analysed the 5' RACE reads with MiXCR anew, one entry per CDR3 protein. Of about 1.8 million distinct CDR3 sequences listed, less than 50% are singletons. V lost 5 bases to trimming and J lost 0 bases, with 13 bases between them. The CDR3 is 15 residues long. CDR1 is DFQATT, CDR2 SNEGSKA, per germline (reference sequence). The chain joins TRBV20-1 to TRBJ2-2; TRBD1 is a possible D gene (6 bases). The sequence came from a woman aged 35 to 49 in good health. Source material: blood. Written as DNA, the CDR3 is TGCAGTGCTGGACAGATCGCCGCGAACACCGGGGAGCTGTTTTTT. Amino acid sequence: CSAGQIAANTGELFF.